Included here is one TCR beta chain sequence, with context. These data belong to a study of control samples from healthy donors and cancer patients. Profiling relied on immunoSEQ multiplex PCR, and the TCRdb table lists in-frame clones only, not all of them. The sample lists some 130,000 clones, over 75% seen once, with roughly 2.5% in the top ten. The germline V gene has CDR1 SGHNT and CDR2 YYREEE (reference sequence). CDR3 length equals 14 residues. V was clipped by 2 bases and J by 5 bases, with 14 bases between them. This TCR came from a man aged 35 to 55 in good health. Material: blood. The chain recombines TRBV5-4 with TRBJ2-7; weak D call: TRBD1 (5 bases). The CDR3 here is CASSFARVADEQYF. CDR3 coding DNA: TGTGCCAGCAGCTTCGCCAGGGTTGCGGACGAGCAGTACTTC.